The entry below gives a single T cell receptor (beta chain) sequence along with its context. The sample carries other DNA sequences with the same CDR3. Germline assignment: CDR1 SGHRS and CDR2 YFSETQ. The length of the CDR3 is 14 residues. Losses at the gene ends were 2 bases for V and 6 bases for J; bases not matched to a gene: 2. The assay was immunoSEQ multiplex PCR, and TCRdb's table has in-frame clones only and misses some. Of roughly 200,000 clones in the sample, approximately 82% were seen once. The sample originates from a study of blood T cell repertoires in COVID-19. Study details: Sites in the United States, Italy and Spain provided acute and convalescent COVID-19 samples.

This TCR derives from a middle-aged man with active or convalescent COVID-19. The chain employs TRBV5-1 and TRBJ2-2; 9 bases line up with TRBD2. Sequencing input: peripheral blood. CDR3 sequence (DNA): TGCGCCAGCAGCTTAAGCGGGGGGCCCGGGGAGCTGTTTTTT. It translates to CASSLSGGPGELFF.